The next 29 T cell receptor beta chains were all read from a single sample in a study of Graves' ophthalmopathy and Graves' hyperthyroidism. RNA transcripts served as template for amplifying TCR beta CDR3 sequences. First-round RT-PCR employed HTBI primers, with a second-round multiplex PCR after it. TCRdb re-called the multiplex PCR reads with MiXCR, one entry per CDR3 protein. The sample yields under 350,000 distinct CDR3 sequences, under 20% seen once. What was sequenced was peripheral blood. Source of these receptors: an adult man with Graves' ophthalmopathy.

This clonotype was picked up many times. The chain uses TRBV7-2 and TRBJ2-2; D is ambiguous. Germline CDR1 reads SGHTA; CDR2 reads FQGNSA. V was cut by 7 bases and J by 1 base, with 10 bases left in between. The CDR3 sequence is 14 residues long. The CDR3 here is CASIESRNTGELFF. CDR3 nucleotides: TGTGCCAGCATCGAGTCCCGGAACACCGGGGAGCTGTTTTTT.

This clonotype appeared many times. The chain recombines TRBV6-5 with TRBJ2-2; D is undetermined. V lost 6 bases to trimming and J lost 2 bases, with 7 bases between them. This CDR3 has 13 amino acids. The V gene's germline CDR1 is MNHEY and CDR2 SVGAGI. CDR3 residues: CASRGRNTGELFF. The CDR3 DNA follows: TGTGCCAGCAGGGGCCGAAACACCGGGGAGCTGTTTTTT.

This clonotype was recorded many times. This chain uses TRBV6-2 or TRBV6-3 with TRBJ2-2; D is perhaps TRBD1 (5 bases). The V and J ends lost 7 bases and 0 bases respectively, with 12 bases between them. The CDR3 length is 15 residues. In germline, CDR1 is MNHEY, CDR2 SVGEGT. CDR3 in DNA: TGTGCCAGCACCTCAGGGTTCGCGAACACCGGGGAGCTGTTTTTT. Translation: CASTSGFANTGELFF.

There are many counts of this clonotype. The chain employs TRBV6-1 and TRBJ1-1; D remains unclear. This CDR3 comprises 11 residues. Germline V gene sequence: CDR1 MNHNS, CDR2 SASEGT. The V end was cut by 6 bases, the J end by 2 bases, with 4 bases between. CDR3 coding DNA: TGTGCCAGCAGCCGTAACACTGAAGCTTTCTTT. Its translation: CASSRNTEAFF.

This clonotype was detected ten times or more. The rearrangement joins TRBV6-1 to TRBJ1-1; no firm D call. Germline CDR1 reads MNHNS; CDR2 reads SASEGT. This CDR3 contains 14 residues. Trimming stripped 10 bases from V and 1 base from J, with 16 bases between. CDR3 coding DNA: TGTGCCACCACGGCCCGGAGTGCGAACACTGAAGCTTTCTTT. The encoded protein is CATTARSANTEAFF.

The table lists this clonotype with many counts. V and J are TRBV6-2 or TRBV6-3 and TRBJ1-2, with 10 nucleotides matching TRBD1. This CDR3 is 14 amino acids long. The V gene end was trimmed by 2 bases and the J gene end by 4 bases; junction bases not matched to a gene: 1. Germline-derived CDR1 and CDR2 are MNHEY and SVGEGT. The CDR3 DNA reads TGTGCCAGCAGTTACGGACAGGGGGTCTATGGCTACACCTTC. Its protein is CASSYGQGVYGYTF.

The chain has TRBV12-3 or TRBV12-4 and TRBJ1-2, with no clear D. The CDR3 totals 11 residues. V lost 6 bases, J lost 4 bases, and 6 bases lay in between. The CDR3 nucleotides are TGTGCCAGCAGAGGACCCTATGGCTACACCTTC. Encoded protein: CASRGPYGYTF.

There are many counts of this clonotype. CDR3 sequence reads: CASRGGTVGLYEQYF. The DNA of the CDR3 is TGTGCCAGCAGGGGAGGGACAGTGGGTCTTTACGAGCAGTACTTC. The rearrangement uses TRBV6-5 and TRBJ2-7, with D perhaps matching TRBD1 or TRBD2 (7 bases each). The germline CDR1 and CDR2 sequences are MNHEY and SVGAGI. This CDR3 has 15 residues. Trimming pared 6 bases from V and 4 bases from J, leaving 19 bases between.

The table lists this clonotype with many counts. This chain connects TRBV7-2 to TRBJ2-1; the match to TRBD1 covers 9 bases. The V segment lost 4 bases and the J segment 7 bases; nucleotides outside the gene matches: 8. Germline V CDR1 and CDR2: SGHTA, FQGNSA. The CDR3 consists of 15 residues. CDR3 in DNA: TGTGCCAGCAGCTACTGGACAGGGGCTGGGAATGAGCAGTTCTTC. Translating gives CASSYWTGAGNEQFF.

The chain is built from TRBV12-3 or TRBV12-4 and TRBJ2-5; the D is unclear. V lost 5 bases and J 1 base, leaving 8 bases between the germline ends. The CDR3 has 13 amino acids. DNA of the CDR3: TGTGCCAGCAGTGAGTTAGCCCAAGAGACCCAGTACTTC. Protein sequence: CASSELAQETQYF.

This clonotype occurred many times. The chain employs TRBV7-2 and TRBJ1-1; D gene uncertain. V lost 3 bases and J 3 bases, leaving 11 bases between the germline ends. Germline V CDR1 and CDR2: SGHTA, FQGNSA. The CDR3 spans 14 residues. CDR3 in amino acids: CASSFSSSHTEAFF. The CDR3 DNA follows: TGTGCCAGCAGCTTTTCAAGTTCTCACACTGAAGCTTTCTTT.

The rearrangement uses TRBV12-3 or TRBV12-4 and TRBJ2-2; D tentatively reads TRBD1 or TRBD2 (5 bases each). V dropped 5 bases and J dropped 5 bases, with 15 bases sitting between them. The CDR3 extends over 15 amino acids. CDR3 residues: CASSRPGPITGELFF. In nucleotides, the CDR3 is TGTGCCAGCAGTCGGCCGGGACCGATAACCGGGGAGCTGTTTTTT.

This clonotype was found many times. The V call is TRBV2, the J call TRBJ2-2; TRBD2 agrees at 8 bases. V trimming: 4 bases; J trimming: 7 bases; junction bases outside the gene matches: 11. The germline V gene has CDR1 SNHLY and CDR2 FYNNEI. The CDR3 spans 16 residues. CDR3 DNA sequence: TGTGCCAGCAGTGTTAGCGGGGTTGAGATTATCGGGGAGCTGTTTTTT. Translating it yields CASSVSGVEIIGELFF.

This chain joins TRBV6-2 or TRBV6-3 and TRBJ2-7; tentatively, D is TRBD1 (5 bases). V gave up 4 bases and J gave up 6 bases, with 13 bases separating them. Germline V gene data show CDR1 as MNHEY and CDR2 as SVGEGT. CDR3 length equals 13 residues. CDR3: CASSFQGFSEQYF. CDR3 nucleotides: TGTGCCAGCAGTTTTCAGGGTTTCTCCGAGCAGTACTTC.

This chain joins TRBV6-1 and TRBJ2-7, with D unclear. Germline-derived CDR1 and CDR2 are MNHNS and SASEGT. This CDR3 is 13 amino acids long. V was clipped by 7 bases and J by 0 bases, with 10 bases between them. CDR3 DNA sequence: TGTGCCAGCATTGGCTTTGGCTCCTACGAGCAGTACTTC. Its translation: CASIGFGSYEQYF.

The table lists this clonotype with many counts. The chain combines TRBV4-3 with TRBJ1-3; D remains ambiguous. This CDR3 region has 17 residues. CDR1 and CDR2 (germline): LGHNA, YSLEER. The germline V and J ends were trimmed by 0 bases and 1 base, with 13 bases remaining between them. This chain's CDR3 is CASSQDEGSFSGNTIYF. DNA of the CDR3: TGCGCCAGCAGCCAAGACGAAGGTTCGTTTTCTGGAAACACCATATATTTT.

This clonotype showed up many times. Written as DNA, the CDR3 is TGCGCCAGCAGCCAAGGACAGGGGATGGAGACCCAGTACTTC. Amino acid sequence: CASSQGQGMETQYF. The chain is built from TRBV4-1 and TRBJ2-5; 8 bases agree with TRBD1. J lost 5 bases, V lost 1 base, and 3 bases had no gene match. CDR3 length equals 14 residues. CDR1 and CDR2 from the germline V gene are MGHRA and YSYEKL.

This clonotype was observed many times. The CDR3 nucleotides are TGTGCCAGCTCGGGACAGGGTGGATTCGGCACTGAAGCTTTCTTT. Translation: CASSGQGGFGTEAFF. The V call is TRBV3-1, the J call TRBJ1-1, with 9 bases fitting TRBD1. CDR1 LGHDT and CDR2 YNNKEL come from the germline V gene (reference sequence). This CDR3 has 15 residues. The trim removed 8 bases at V and 4 bases at J, leaving 11 bases unmatched.

This clonotype has more than one count but fewer than ten. The chain uses TRBV3-1 and TRBJ1-6; D not certain. The CDR3 sequence is 14 residues long. Trimming removed 1 base at V and 9 bases at J, with 10 bases between. Germline lookup yields CDR1 LGHDT and CDR2 YNNKEL (reference sequence). The chain's CDR3 is CASSQAQVRSPLHF. The CDR3 DNA reads TGTGCCAGCAGCCAAGCCCAGGTACGTTCACCCCTCCACTTT.

This clonotype was detected once. A much larger clonotype is one base distant, so this may be a read error. V and J are TRBV20-1 and TRBJ2-7; D might be TRBD1 (5 bases). The length of the CDR3 is 12 residues. With 2 bases removed from V and 6 bases from J, the gap between germline ends came to 11 bases. The germline CDR1 and CDR2 sequences are DFQATT and SNEGSKA (reference sequence). The DNA of the CDR3 is TGCAGTGCTAGACTGGCAGGGTCCGAGCAGTACTTC. This codes for CSARLAGSEQYF.

This clonotype was recorded many times. As DNA, the CDR3 is TGTGCCAGCAGCCCCCGGACTAGCGGCGGGGAGCTGTTTTTT. Protein product: CASSPRTSGGELFF. The chain joins TRBV7-2 to TRBJ2-2; TRBD2 matches 10 bases. Germline V gives CDR1 SGHTA, CDR2 FQGNSA. CDR3 length: 14 amino acids. The V and J ends lost 5 bases and 7 bases, in that order; junction bases with no gene match: 4.

This clonotype was observed at least ten times. This sequence joins TRBV15 and TRBJ2-6; D might be TRBD1 or TRBD2, each matching 5 bases. This CDR3 comprises 16 residues. From germline, CDR1 is LNHNV and CDR2 YYDKDF (reference sequence). V lost 0 bases to trimming and J lost 2 bases, with 8 bases between them. DNA of the CDR3: TGTGCCACCAGCAGAGATCTGGGGGCTGGGGCCAACGTCCTGACTTTC. This translates into CATSRDLGAGANVLTF.

The genes are TRBV6-1 and TRBJ1-2, with TRBD1 identical over 11 bases. CDR3 length: 15 amino acids. Per the germline V gene, CDR1 is MNHNS and CDR2 is SASEGT. V shed 3 bases, J shed 6 bases, and the junction held 6 bases outside the gene matches. For the CDR3, the DNA is TGTGCCAGCAGTGACCTAAGGGACAGGGGGAATGGCTACACCTTC. It specifies CASSDLRDRGNGYTF.

This clonotype was detected many times. The genes are TRBV15 and TRBJ2-5; 12 positions agree with TRBD2. Unmatched junction bases numbered 5, after V lost 4 bases and J lost 5 bases. The CDR3 has 15 residues. Germline CDR1 LNHNV, CDR2 YYDKDF (reference sequence). Here the CDR3 reads CATSNLLAGGETQYF. CDR3 DNA sequence: TGTGCCACCAGCAATCTACTAGCGGGAGGTGAGACCCAGTACTTC.

This clonotype was recorded many times. A much larger clone lies a single base off, so this may be a read error. J is TRBJ1-5 and V is TRBV6-5; D is unresolved. Germline V gene data show CDR1 as MNHEY and CDR2 as SVGAGI. This CDR3 spans 13 amino acids. The chain's CDR3 is CAGSLSAGQPQHF. The CDR3 coding sequence is TGTGCCGGCAGTCTGTCGGCTGGACAGCCCCAGCATTTT.

Ten or more counts support this clonotype. This chain joins TRBV19 and TRBJ1-1; D unclear. CDR3 length equals 12 residues. CDR1 is LNHDA and CDR2 is SQIVND in the germline V gene (reference sequence). V lost 5 bases, J lost 7 bases, and 11 bases lay in between. The CDR3 coding sequence is TGTGCCAGTAGTCTGGCGGACGTTGAAGCTTTCTTT. As protein: CASSLADVEAFF.

This clonotype was seen many times. The rearrangement links TRBV2 to TRBJ1-2; TRBD1 agrees at 7 bases. The V gene's germline CDR1 is SNHLY and CDR2 FYNNEI. The ends lost 5 bases at V and 1 base at J; junction bases unmatched: 4. The CDR3 has 14 residues. The CDR3, as DNA: TGTGCCAGCAGTTACAGGGGTCGTAACTATGGCTACACCTTC. Translated, it gives CASSYRGRNYGYTF.

This clonotype appeared many times. J is TRBJ2-7 and V is TRBV7-2; weak D call: TRBD1 (5 bases). Trimming removed 6 bases from V and 1 base from J, with 10 bases in between. Germline CDR1 is SGHTA and CDR2 is FQGNSA. The CDR3 covers 13 residues. DNA for the CDR3: TGTGCCAGCAGTACCGCAGGGTCCTACGAGCAGTACTTC. Protein product: CASSTAGSYEQYF.

This clonotype was detected many times. This sequence joins TRBV7-2 and TRBJ2-5; D is undetermined. Trimming took 3 bases from V and 1 from J, leaving 6 bases between them. This CDR3 spans 13 amino acids. Germline V lookup: CDR1 SGHTA, CDR2 FQGNSA. Written as DNA, the CDR3 is TGTGCCAGCAGCTTGTGGATCCAAGAGACCCAGTACTTC. Protein product: CASSLWIQETQYF.